These 12 T cell receptor beta chains originate from one sample sequenced in a study of blood T cell repertoires in COVID-19 (dated by TCRdb to about 2020). Libraries were constructed by the immunoSEQ multiplex PCR assay. TCRdb retrieved this table from immuneACCESS and kept in-frame rearrangements only. Not all clones are present; in checked studies, unresolved V genes account for under half, and no reason is known for the remainder. This sample lists under 300,000 clones; 75% to 90% were detected once. The biggest ten clones account for under 2.5% of the sample. Sequencing used PBMCs or T cells enriched from blood (not recorded which). The source of these receptors is a woman aged 18-29 years who had recovered from COVID-19.

The rearrangement uses TRBV12-5 and TRBJ1-1; D uncertain. V was pared by 7 bases and J by 1 base, with 10 bases between. Germline V gene lookup returns CDR1 LGHNT and CDR2 FRNRAP. The CDR3 sequence is 13 residues long. In DNA, the CDR3 is TGTGCTAGTGCCCTTACAGCGAACACTGAAGCTTTCTTT. Residues: CASALTANTEAFF.

The count of this clone is one. The chain couples TRBV5-6 to TRBJ2-3; no definite D call. CDR3 size: 12 residues. CDR1 is SGHDT and CDR2 is YYEEEE in the germline V gene. V dropped 3 bases and J dropped 6 bases, with 8 bases sitting between them. The CDR3 DNA reads as TGTGCCAGCAGCTCCTGGGCTGATACGCAGTATTTT. It specifies CASSSWADTQYF.

The chain is built from TRBV5-3 and TRBJ1-2; 8 nucleotides line up with TRBD1. TRBV5-3 is assigned to the ORF class and has an uncertain function. V gave up 0 bases and J gave up 6 bases; unmatched junction bases: 7. The length of the CDR3 is 15 residues. CDR3 nucleotide sequence: TGTGCCAGAAGCTTGGTAGGACAGGGAACCAATGGCTACACCTTC. This gives the protein CARSLVGQGTNGYTF.

V gene TRBV6-5 combines with J gene TRBJ2-3; unclear D gene. The germline gives CDR1 MNHEY, CDR2 SVGAGI. The CDR3 contains 12 residues. Trimming cost V 6 bases and J 5 bases, with 9 bases left between them. The DNA of the CDR3 is TGTGCCAGCAGAGGAGTTGGAGATACGCAGTATTTT. Its translation is CASRGVGDTQYF.

The chain recombines TRBV3-1 (or the pseudogene TRBV3-2) with TRBJ1-2, with 7 positions matching TRBD1. From germline, CDR1 is LGHDT and CDR2 YNNKEL (reference sequence). The CDR3 loop spans 14 amino acids. Trimming cost V 1 base and J 6 bases; bases outside gene matches: 5. CDR3 loop: CASSQVGTENGYTF. In DNA form, the CDR3 reads TGTGCCAGCAGCCAAGTCGGGACAGAGAATGGCTACACCTTC.

The chain links TRBV23-1 to TRBJ1-1, with D maybe TRBD1 (6 bases). TRBV23-1 is labeled an ORF, and its function is uncertain. CDR3 length: 14 amino acids. V lost 7 bases, J lost 1 base, and 13 bases lay in between. DNA for the CDR3: TGCGCCAGCATACGAGGACAGCCGAACACTGAAGCTTTCTTT. Its protein product is CASIRGQPNTEAFF.

The genes are TRBV11-3 and TRBJ2-2; D may be TRBD1 (7 bases). Trimming took 5 bases from V and 4 from J, leaving 14 bases between them. The CDR3 totals 15 residues. Germline V gene data show CDR1 as SGHNT and CDR2 as YENEEA. The CDR3 DNA reads TGTGCCAGCAGCCCAGGGGGGCTGGGCACCGGGGAGCTGTTTTTT. Protein sequence: CASSPGGLGTGELFF.

The gene calls are TRBV5-6 and TRBJ2-1; 10 bases fit TRBD2. This CDR3 is built from 16 residues. CDR1 and CDR2 from the germline V gene are SGHDT and YYEEEE. Trimming at V came to 2 bases and at J to 4 bases, leaving 6 bases not matched to a gene. CDR3 sequence (DNA): TGTGCCAGCAGCTTACAACTAGCGGGAAGGTACAATGAGCAGTTCTTC. Translated, it gives CASSLQLAGRYNEQFF.

This clone was seen a single time. The J gene is TRBJ2-7, the V gene TRBV5-6, with TRBD2 identical over 8 bases. The V gene end was trimmed by 0 bases and the J gene end by 9 bases; junction bases not matched to a gene: 2. The CDR3 consists of 12 residues. Germline lookup yields CDR1 SGHDT and CDR2 YYEEEE. The CDR3: CASSLARGGQYF. The CDR3 DNA is TGTGCCAGCAGCTTGGCACGGGGGGGGCAGTACTTC.

V usage is TRBV2 and J usage is TRBJ2-5; D unclear. This CDR3 is 12 amino acids long. Trimming stripped 0 bases from V and 6 bases from J, with 5 bases between. CDR1 and CDR2 from the germline V gene are SNHLY and FYNNEI. For the CDR3, the DNA is TGTGCCAGCAGTGAAGCGCGGCAGACCCAGTACTTC. Translating it yields CASSEARQTQYF.

The chain is built from TRBV13 and TRBJ2-3; 8 bases are a match to TRBD1. The CDR3 has 15 amino acids. J gave up 4 bases and V 0 bases, and 3 bases lay outside the gene matches. Germline V gene lookup returns CDR1 PRHDT and CDR2 FYEKMQ (reference sequence). This chain's CDR3 is CASSLGQGGADTQYF. The DNA for the CDR3 is TGTGCCAGCAGCTTAGGACAGGGGGGAGCAGATACGCAGTATTTT.

This clone appeared a single time. CDR3 nucleotide sequence: TGTGCCAGCAGCTTAGTTAGTTCGGACACAGCAAAAAACATTCAGTACTTC. Protein: CASSLVSSDTAKNIQYF. The chain is built from TRBV7-8 and TRBJ2-4; D perhaps matches TRBD1 (5 bases). V was shortened by 1 base and J by 4 bases, with 17 bases between the two germline ends. The CDR3 runs to 17 residues. The germline V gene encodes CDR1 SGHVS and CDR2 FQNEAQ. The full variable domain, with the rest looked up from reference TRBV7-8 and TRBJ2-4, is GAGVSQSPRYKVAKRGQDVALRCDPISGHVSLFWYQQALGQGPEFLTYFQNEAQLDKSGLPSDRFFAERPEGSVSTLKIQRTQQEDSAVYLCASSLVSSDTAKNIQYFGAGTRLSVL.